This TCR beta chain came from a study of spatial heterogeneity in lung cancer. Findings and limits, study-wide: Expanded intratumoral alpha and beta TCR counts tracked tumor mutation counts.

Time point meaning: sample taken at primary tumor resection. V trimming: 5 bases; J trimming: 0 bases; junction bases outside the gene matches: 12. The CDR3 length is 19 residues. CDR1 SEHNR and CDR2 FQNEAQ come from the germline V gene (reference sequence). In its sample, this clonotype ranks as medium-sized. Its antigen is unidentified. This beta chain turned up in a library designed for alpha chains; as an off-target read, its abundance says little. Using its own MiXCR run on the 5' RACE reads, TCRdb lists one record per CDR3 protein. This sample yields about 10,000 distinct CDR3 sequences, of which approximately 12% are seen a single time; 10% belongs to the top ten.

V gene TRBV7-9 combines with J gene TRBJ2-6, with 8 positions matching TRBD1. The clonotype comes from a male donor with early-stage non-small cell lung cancer. The material was lung tumor tissue, obtained at surgery. CDR3 nucleotide sequence: TGTGCCAGCAGCCCCGGACAGGGAAAAACGCTCTCTGGGGCCAACGTCCTGACTTTC. Amino acids: CASSPGQGKTLSGANVLTF.